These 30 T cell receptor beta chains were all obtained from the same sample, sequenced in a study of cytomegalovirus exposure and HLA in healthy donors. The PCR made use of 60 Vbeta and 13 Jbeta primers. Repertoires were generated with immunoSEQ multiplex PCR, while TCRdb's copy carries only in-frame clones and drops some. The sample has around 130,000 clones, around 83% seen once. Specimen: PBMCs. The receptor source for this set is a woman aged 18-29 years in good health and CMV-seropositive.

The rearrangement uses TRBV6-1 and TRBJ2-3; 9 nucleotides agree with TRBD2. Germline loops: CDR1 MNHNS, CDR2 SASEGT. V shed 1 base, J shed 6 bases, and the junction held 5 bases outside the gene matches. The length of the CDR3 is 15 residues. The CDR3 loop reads CASSEGGGAVDTQYF. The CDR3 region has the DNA TGTGCCAGCAGTGAAGGCGGGGGGGCCGTTGATACGCAGTATTTT.

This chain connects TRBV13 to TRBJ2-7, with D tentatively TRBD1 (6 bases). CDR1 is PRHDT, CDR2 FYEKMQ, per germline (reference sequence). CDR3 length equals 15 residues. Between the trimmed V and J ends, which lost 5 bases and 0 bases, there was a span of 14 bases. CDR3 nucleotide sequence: TGTGCCAGCAGCCACAACAGGGTCGGCTCCTACGAGCAGTACTTC. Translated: CASSHNRVGSYEQYF.

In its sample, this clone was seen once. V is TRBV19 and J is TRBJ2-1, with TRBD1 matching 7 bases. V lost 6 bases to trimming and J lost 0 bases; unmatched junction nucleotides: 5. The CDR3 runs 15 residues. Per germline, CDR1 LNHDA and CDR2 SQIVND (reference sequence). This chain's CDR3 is CASSLGDSSYNEQFF. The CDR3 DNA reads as TGTGCCAGTAGCCTTGGGGACAGCTCCTACAATGAGCAGTTCTTC.

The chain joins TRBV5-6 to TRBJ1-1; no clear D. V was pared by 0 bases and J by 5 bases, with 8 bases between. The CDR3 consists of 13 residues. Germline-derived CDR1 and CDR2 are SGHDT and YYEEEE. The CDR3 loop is CASSLGGSTEAFF. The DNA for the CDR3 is TGTGCCAGCAGCTTGGGAGGTTCGACTGAAGCTTTCTTT.

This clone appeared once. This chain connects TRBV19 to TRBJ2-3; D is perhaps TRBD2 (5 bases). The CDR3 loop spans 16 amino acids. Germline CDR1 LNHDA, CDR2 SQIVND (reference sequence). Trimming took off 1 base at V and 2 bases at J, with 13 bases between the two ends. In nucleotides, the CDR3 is TGTGCCAGTAGTATAGGGGCAGCGCTAGCCACAGATACGCAGTATTTT. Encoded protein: CASSIGAALATDTQYF.

The CDR3 nucleotides are TGTGCCAGCAGCCCAGGACAGTTGAACACTGAAGCTTTCTTT. Protein product: CASSPGQLNTEAFF. The chain couples TRBV7-6 to TRBJ1-1, with D perhaps TRBD1 (6 bases). This CDR3 region has 14 residues. V lost 5 bases and J lost 0, with 10 bases in between. The germline V gene encodes CDR1 SGHVS and CDR2 FNYEAQ.

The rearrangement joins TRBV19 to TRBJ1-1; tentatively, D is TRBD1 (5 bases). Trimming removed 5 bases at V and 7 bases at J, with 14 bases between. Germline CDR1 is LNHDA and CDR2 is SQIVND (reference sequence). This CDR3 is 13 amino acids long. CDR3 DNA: TGTGCCAGTAGTGCTCAGGGCGTGGATGAAGCTTTCTTT. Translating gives CASSAQGVDEAFF. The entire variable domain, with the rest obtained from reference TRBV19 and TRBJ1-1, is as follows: DGGITQSPKYLFRKEGQNVTLSCEQNLNHDAMYWYRQDPGQGLRLIYYSQIVNDFQKGDIAEGYSVSREKKESFPLTVTSAQKNPTAFYLCASSAQGVDEAFFGQGTRLTVV.

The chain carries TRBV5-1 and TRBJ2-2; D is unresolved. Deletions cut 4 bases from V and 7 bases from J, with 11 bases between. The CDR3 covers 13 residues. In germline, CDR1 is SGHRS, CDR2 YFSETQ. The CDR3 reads CASSTAGGGELFF. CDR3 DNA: TGCGCCAGCAGCACGGCAGGTGGCGGGGAGCTGTTTTTT.

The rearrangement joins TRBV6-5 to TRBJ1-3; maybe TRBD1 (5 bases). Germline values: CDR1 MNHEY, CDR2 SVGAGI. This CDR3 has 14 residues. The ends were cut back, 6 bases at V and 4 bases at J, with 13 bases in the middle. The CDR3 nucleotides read TGTGCCAGCAGCCCCGACAGTCTAGGAAACACCATATATTTT. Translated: CASSPDSLGNTIYF.

The CDR3 DNA reads TGCGCCAGCAGCTCGGGACAGGGGGTGGATGAGCAGTTCTTC. It translates to CASSSGQGVDEQFF. V usage is TRBV5-1 and J usage is TRBJ2-1, with 11 bases fitting TRBD1. From germline, CDR1 is SGHRS and CDR2 YFSETQ. The V and J ends lost 3 bases and 8 bases, in that order; junction bases with no gene match: 4. The CDR3 is 14 amino acids.

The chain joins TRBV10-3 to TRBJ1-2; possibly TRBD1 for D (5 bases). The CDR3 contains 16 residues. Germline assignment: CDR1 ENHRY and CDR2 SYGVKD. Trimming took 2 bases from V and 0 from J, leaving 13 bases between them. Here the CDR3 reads CAISEPTVITNYGYTF. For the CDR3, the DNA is TGTGCCATCAGTGAGCCGACAGTTATTACTAACTATGGCTACACCTTC.

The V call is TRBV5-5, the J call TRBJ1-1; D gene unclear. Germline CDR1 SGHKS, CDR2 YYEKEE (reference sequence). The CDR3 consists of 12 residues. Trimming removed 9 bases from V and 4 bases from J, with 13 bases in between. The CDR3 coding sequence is TGTGCCACCGGAGTGGGTGCCACTGAAGCTTTCTTT. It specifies CATGVGATEAFF. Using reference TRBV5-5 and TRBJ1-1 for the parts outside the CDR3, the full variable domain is DAGVTQSPTHLIKTRGQQVTLRCSPISGHKSVSWYQQVLGQGPQFIFQYYEKEERGRGNFPDRFSARQFPNYSSELNVNALLLGDSALYLCATGVGATEAFFGQGTRLTVV.

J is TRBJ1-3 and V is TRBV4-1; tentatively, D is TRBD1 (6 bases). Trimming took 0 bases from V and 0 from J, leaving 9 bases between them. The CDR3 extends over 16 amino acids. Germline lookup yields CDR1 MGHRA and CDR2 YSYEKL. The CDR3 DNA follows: TGCGCCAGCAGCCAAGATCAAGGGGGCTCTGGAAACACCATATATTTT. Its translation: CASSQDQGGSGNTIYF.

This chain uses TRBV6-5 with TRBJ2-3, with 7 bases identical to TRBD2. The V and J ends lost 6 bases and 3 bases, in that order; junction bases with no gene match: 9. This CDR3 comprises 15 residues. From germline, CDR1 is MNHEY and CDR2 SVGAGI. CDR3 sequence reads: CASSGTTVGTDTQYF. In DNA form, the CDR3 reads TGTGCCAGCAGCGGGACTACGGTTGGTACAGATACGCAGTATTTT.

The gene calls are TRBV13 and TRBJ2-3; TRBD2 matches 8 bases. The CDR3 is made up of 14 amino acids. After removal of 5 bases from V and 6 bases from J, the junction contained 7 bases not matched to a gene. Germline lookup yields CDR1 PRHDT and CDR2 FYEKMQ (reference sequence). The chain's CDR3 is CASSLLPGGDTQYF. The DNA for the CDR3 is TGTGCCAGCAGCCTACTCCCGGGGGGGGATACGCAGTATTTT.

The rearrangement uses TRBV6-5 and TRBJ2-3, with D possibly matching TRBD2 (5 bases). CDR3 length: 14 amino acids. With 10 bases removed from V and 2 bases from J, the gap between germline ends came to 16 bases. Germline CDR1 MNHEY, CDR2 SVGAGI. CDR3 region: CATGRRRLTDTQYF. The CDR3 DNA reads TGTGCCACTGGGCGCAGGAGGCTCACAGATACGCAGTATTTT.

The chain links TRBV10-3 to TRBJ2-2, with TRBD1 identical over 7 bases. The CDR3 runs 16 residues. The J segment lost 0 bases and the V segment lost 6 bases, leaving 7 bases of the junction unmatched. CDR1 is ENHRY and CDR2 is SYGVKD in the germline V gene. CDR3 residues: CAISDYRGSNTGELFF. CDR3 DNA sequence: TGTGCCATCAGCGATTACAGGGGATCGAACACCGGGGAGCTGTTTTTT.

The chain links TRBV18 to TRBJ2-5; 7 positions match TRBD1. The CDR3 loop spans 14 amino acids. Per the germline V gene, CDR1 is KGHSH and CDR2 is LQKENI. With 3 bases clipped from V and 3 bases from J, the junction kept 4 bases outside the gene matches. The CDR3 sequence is CASSPRTGEETQYF. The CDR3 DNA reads TGTGCCAGCTCACCCAGAACAGGGGAAGAGACCCAGTACTTC.

CDR3 sequence: CASSLGTGGIDGYTF. CDR3 bases: TGTGCCAGCAGCCTGGGGACAGGGGGCATTGATGGCTACACCTTC. The V call is TRBV13, the J call TRBJ1-2; 12 positions match TRBD1. The junction had 7 bases not matched to a gene; V was cut back by 5 bases and J by 6 bases. The CDR3 loop spans 15 amino acids. Looked up from germline, CDR1 is PRHDT and CDR2 is FYEKMQ (reference sequence).

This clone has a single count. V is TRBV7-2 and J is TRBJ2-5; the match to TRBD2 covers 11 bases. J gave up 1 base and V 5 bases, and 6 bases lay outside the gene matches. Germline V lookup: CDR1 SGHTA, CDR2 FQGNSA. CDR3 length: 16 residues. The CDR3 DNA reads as TGTGCCAGCAGCCAACCCCTAGCGGGGGGCCAAGAGACCCAGTACTTC. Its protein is CASSQPLAGGQETQYF.

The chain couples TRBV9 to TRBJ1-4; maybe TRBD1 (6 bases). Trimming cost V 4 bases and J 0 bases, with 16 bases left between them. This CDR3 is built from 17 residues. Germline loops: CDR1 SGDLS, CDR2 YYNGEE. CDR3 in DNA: TGTGCCAGCAGCCCGAGGGGGTCGGCGGCAACTAATGAAAAACTGTTTTTT. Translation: CASSPRGSAATNEKLFF.

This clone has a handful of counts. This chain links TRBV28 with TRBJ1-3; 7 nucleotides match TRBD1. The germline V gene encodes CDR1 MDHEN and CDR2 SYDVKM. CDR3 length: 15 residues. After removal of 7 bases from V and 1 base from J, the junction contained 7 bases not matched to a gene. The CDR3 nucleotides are TGTGCCAGCAACCACCCAGGGGGGTCTGGAAACACCATATATTTT. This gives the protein CASNHPGGSGNTIYF.

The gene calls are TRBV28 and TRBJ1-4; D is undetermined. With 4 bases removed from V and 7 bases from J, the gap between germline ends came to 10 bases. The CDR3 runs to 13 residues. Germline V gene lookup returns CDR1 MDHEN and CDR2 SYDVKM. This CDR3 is CASSSQLVEKLFF. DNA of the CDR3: TGTGCCAGCAGTTCCCAGTTGGTTGAAAAACTGTTTTTT.

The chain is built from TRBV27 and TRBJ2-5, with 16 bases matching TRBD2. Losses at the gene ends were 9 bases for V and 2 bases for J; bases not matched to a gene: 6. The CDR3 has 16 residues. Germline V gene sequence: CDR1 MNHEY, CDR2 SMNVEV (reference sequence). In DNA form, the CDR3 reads TGTGCCAGTGGGACTAGCGGGGGGGCCCTACAAGAGACCCAGTACTTC. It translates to CASGTSGGALQETQYF.

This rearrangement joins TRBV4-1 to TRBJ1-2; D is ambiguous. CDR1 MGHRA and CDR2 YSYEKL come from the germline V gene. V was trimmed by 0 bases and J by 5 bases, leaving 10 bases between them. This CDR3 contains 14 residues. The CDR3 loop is CASSQEVGEYGYTF. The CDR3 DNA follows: TGCGCCAGCAGCCAAGAAGTCGGAGAATATGGCTACACCTTC.

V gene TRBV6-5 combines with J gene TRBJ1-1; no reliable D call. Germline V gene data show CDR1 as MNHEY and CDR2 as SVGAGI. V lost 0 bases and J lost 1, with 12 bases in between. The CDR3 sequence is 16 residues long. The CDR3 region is CASSYSAGTSNTEAFF. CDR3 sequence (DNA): TGTGCCAGCAGTTACTCTGCGGGCACCTCGAACACTGAAGCTTTCTTT.

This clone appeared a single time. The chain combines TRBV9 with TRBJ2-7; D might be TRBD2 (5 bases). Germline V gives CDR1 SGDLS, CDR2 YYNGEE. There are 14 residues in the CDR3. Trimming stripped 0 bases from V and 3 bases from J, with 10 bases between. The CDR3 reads CASSVGYGDYEQYF. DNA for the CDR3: TGTGCCAGCAGCGTAGGTTACGGGGACTACGAGCAGTACTTC.

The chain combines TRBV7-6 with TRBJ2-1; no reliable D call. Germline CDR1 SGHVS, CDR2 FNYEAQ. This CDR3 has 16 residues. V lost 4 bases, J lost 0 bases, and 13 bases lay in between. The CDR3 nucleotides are TGTGCCAGCAGCTCATCCGGCCCTAGCTCCTACAATGAGCAGTTCTTC. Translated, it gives CASSSSGPSSYNEQFF.

The CDR3 DNA reads TGTGCCAGTAGTAACAAGGGGGGGATGAACACTGAAGCTTTCTTT. Protein product: CASSNKGGMNTEAFF. This chain uses TRBV19 with TRBJ1-1; a possible D gene is TRBD1 (6 bases). This CDR3 comprises 15 residues. The germline V gene has CDR1 LNHDA and CDR2 SQIVND (reference sequence). Trimming took 4 bases from V and 0 from J, leaving 12 bases between them.

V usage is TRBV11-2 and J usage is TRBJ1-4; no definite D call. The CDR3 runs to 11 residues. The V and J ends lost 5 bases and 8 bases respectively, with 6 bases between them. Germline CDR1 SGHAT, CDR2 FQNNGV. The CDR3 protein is CASSPGEKLFF. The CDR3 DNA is TGTGCCAGCAGCCCCGGGGAAAAACTGTTTTTT.